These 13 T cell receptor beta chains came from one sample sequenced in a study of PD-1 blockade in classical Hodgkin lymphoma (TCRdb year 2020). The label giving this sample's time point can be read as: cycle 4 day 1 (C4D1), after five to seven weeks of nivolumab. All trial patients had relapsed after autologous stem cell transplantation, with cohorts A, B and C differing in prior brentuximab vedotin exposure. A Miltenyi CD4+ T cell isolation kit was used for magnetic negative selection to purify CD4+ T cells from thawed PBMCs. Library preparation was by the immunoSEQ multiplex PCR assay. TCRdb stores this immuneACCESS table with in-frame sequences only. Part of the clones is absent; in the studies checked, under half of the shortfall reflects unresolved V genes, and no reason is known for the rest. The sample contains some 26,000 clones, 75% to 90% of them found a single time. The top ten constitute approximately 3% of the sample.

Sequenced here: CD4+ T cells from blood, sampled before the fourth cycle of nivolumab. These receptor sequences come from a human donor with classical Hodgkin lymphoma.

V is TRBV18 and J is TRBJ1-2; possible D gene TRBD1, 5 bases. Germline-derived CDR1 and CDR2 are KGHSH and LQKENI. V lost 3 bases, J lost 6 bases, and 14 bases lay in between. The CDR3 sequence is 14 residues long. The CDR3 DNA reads TGTGCCAGCTCACCGGGGCAGGGAGGTGATGGCTACACCTTC. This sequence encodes CASSPGQGGDGYTF.

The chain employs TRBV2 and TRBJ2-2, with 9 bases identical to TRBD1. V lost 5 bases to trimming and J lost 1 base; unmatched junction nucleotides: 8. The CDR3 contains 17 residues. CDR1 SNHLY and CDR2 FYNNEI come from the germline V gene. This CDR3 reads CASSSKTGGKNTGELFF. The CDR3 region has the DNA TGTGCCAGCAGTTCTAAGACAGGGGGGAAGAACACCGGGGAGCTGTTTTTT.

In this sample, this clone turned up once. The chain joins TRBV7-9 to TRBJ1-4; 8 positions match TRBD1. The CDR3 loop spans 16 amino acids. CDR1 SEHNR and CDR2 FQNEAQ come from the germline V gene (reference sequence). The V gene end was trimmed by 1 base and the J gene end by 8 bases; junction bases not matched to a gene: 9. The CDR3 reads CASSLGSGTGEEKLFF. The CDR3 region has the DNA TGTGCCAGCAGCTTAGGTTCGGGGACAGGCGAAGAAAAACTGTTTTTT.

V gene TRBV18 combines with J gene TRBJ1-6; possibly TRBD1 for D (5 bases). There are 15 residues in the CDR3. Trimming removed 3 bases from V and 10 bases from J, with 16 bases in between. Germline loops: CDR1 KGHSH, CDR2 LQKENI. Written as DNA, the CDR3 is TGTGCCAGCTCACCTGAAATAGGGCAGGGCTCACCCCTCCACTTT. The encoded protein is CASSPEIGQGSPLHF.

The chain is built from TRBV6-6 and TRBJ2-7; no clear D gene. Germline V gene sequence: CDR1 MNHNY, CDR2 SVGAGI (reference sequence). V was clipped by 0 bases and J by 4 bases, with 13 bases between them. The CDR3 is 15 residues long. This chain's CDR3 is CASSYSNPLQYEQYF. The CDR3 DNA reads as TGTGCCAGCAGTTACTCGAATCCCCTACAGTACGAGCAGTACTTC.

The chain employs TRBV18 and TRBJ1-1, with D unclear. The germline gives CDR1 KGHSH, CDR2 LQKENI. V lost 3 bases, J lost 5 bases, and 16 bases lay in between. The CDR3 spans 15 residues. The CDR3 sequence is CASSPEQSRWTEAFF. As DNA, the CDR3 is TGTGCCAGCTCACCCGAACAATCAAGATGGACTGAAGCTTTCTTT.

The CDR3 here is CASSPDGQYGYTF. The DNA for the CDR3 is TGTGCCAGTAGTCCCGATGGCCAATATGGCTACACCTTC. The V call is TRBV19, the J call TRBJ1-2, with no clear D. This CDR3 spans 13 amino acids. Trimming took 5 bases from V and 5 from J, leaving 12 bases between them. Looked up from germline, CDR1 is LNHDA and CDR2 is SQIVND (reference sequence).

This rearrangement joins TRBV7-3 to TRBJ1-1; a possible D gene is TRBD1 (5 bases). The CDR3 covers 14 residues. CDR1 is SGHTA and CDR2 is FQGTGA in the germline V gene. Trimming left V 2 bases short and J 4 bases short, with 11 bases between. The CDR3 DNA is TGTGCCAGCAGCTTACGGGGGGTAGGCACTGAAGCTTTCTTT. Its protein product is CASSLRGVGTEAFF.

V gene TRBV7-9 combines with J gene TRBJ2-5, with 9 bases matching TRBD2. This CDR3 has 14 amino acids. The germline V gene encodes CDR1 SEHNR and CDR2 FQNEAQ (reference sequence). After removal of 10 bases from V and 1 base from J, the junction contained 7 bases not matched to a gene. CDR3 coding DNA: TGTGCCACAGAAAAGCGGGGGGCCCAAGAGACCCAGTACTTC. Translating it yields CATEKRGAQETQYF.

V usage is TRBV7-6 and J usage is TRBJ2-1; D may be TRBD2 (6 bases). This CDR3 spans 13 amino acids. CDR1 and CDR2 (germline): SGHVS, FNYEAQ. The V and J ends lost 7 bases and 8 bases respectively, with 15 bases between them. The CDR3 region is CASTNTQRDEQFF. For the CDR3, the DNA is TGTGCCAGCACCAATACGCAGCGGGATGAGCAGTTCTTC.

The CDR3 DNA is TGTGCCAGCAGCTTAGTCCCGGCCGGGGAGCTGTTTTTT. It is translated as CASSLVPAGELFF. V gene TRBV7-2 combines with J gene TRBJ2-2; no definite D call. Trimming removed 1 base at V and 6 bases at J, with 6 bases between. The germline V gene has CDR1 SGHTA and CDR2 FQGNSA. The CDR3 extends over 13 amino acids.

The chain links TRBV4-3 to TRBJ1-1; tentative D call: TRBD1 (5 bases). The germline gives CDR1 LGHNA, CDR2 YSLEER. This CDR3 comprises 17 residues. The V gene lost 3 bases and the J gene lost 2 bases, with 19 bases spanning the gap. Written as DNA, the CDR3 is TGCGCCAGCAGCCAGGGTGTAGGGGCAACCGTTAACACTGAAGCTTTCTTT. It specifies CASSQGVGATVNTEAFF.

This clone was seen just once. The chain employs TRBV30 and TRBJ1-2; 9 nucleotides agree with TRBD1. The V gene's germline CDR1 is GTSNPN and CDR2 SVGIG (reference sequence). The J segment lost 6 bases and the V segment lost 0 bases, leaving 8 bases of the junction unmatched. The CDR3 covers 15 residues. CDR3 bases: TGTGCCTGGAGTGTACGTGGGACAGGGAACCATGGCTACACCTTC. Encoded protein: CAWSVRGTGNHGYTF.